Listed below are T cell receptor beta chains from one sample, sequenced in a study of human T cells and chemical hapten exposure. MiXCR, run by TCRdb on the RACE reads, gives a single entry per CDR3 protein. Of fewer than 100,000 distinct CDR3 sequences listed, approximately 10% are singletons. The starting material was whole blood, obtained in connection with sensitization to the hapten diphenylcyclopropenone (DPC). The receptors were gathered from a man between 18 and 29 years old with alopecia areata. Some clones in this sample may be carry-over from other donors' samples. CDR3s include the opening cysteine and the closing phenylalanine or tryptophan. The D gene is left open where the match is weak. Not all rows give a size; the values are once, few, many and, for expanded clones, a class.

>few|TRBJ1-2|TRBV7-9|TRBD1
CASSLAAGGSYGYTF
TGTGCCAGCAGCCTGGCGGCAGGGGGGTCCTATGGCTACACCTTC
>few|TRBJ2-5|TRBV28|-
CASVGSQETQYF
TGTGCCAGCGTCGGGAGCCAAGAGACCCAGTACTTC
>few|TRBJ1-1|TRBV11-2|-
CASSLAGIKNTEAFF
TGTGCCAGCAGCCTGGCGGGAATCAAGAACACTGAAGCTTTCTTT
>-|TRBJ2-6|TRBV6-4|TRBD1
CASKGTASSGANVLTF
TGTGCCAGCAAGGGGACAGCGAGCTCTGGGGCCAACGTCCTGACTTTC
>few|TRBJ1-3|TRBV7-2|TRBD1
CASSMGQRATGNTIYF
TGTGCCAGCAGCATGGGACAGAGAGCTACCGGAAACACCATATATTTT
>-|TRBJ2-4|TRBV2|-
CASSETVNIQYF
TGTGCCAGCAGTGAAACTGTGAACATTCAGTACTTC
>-|TRBJ2-3|TRBV7-3|-
CASSPDSTDTQYF
TGTGCCAGCTCCCCCGACAGCACAGATACGCAGTATTTT
>few|TRBJ2-5|TRBV29-1|TRBD1
CSVGLRGPKTQYF
TGCAGCGTTGGGTTAAGGGGGCCGAAGACCCAGTACTTC
>few|TRBJ2-4|TRBV5-1|-
CASSSDSQERNIQYF
TGCGCCAGCAGTTCTGACAGCCAAGAAAGAAACATTCAGTACTTC
>many|TRBJ1-3|TRBV9|TRBD1
CASSVEGTGVISGNTIYF
TGTGCCAGCAGCGTAGAGGGGACAGGGGTAATTTCTGGAAACACCATATATTTT
>once|TRBJ1-1|TRBV3-2|-
CASSQDEHGVMNTEAFF
TGTGCCAGCAGCCAAGATGAACACGGAGTCATGAACACTGAAGCTTTCTTT
>-|TRBJ1-6|TRBV7-3|-
CASSQTGSFGVSPLHF
TGTGCCAGCAGCCAGACAGGTTCCTTTGGGGTTTCACCCCTCCACTTT
>-|TRBJ2-5|TRBV11-2|TRBD2
CASRASGGETQYF
TGTGCCAGCAGAGCTAGCGGGGGGGAGACCCAGTACTTC
>-|TRBJ1-2|TRBV5-1|TRBD1
CASSLAGTGTGYTF
TGCGCCAGCAGCTTGGCAGGGACAGGGACGGGCTACACCTTC
>many|TRBJ1-1|TRBV20-1|-
CSAGGVTEAFF
TGCAGTGCTGGGGGGGTCACTGAAGCTTTCTTT
>many|TRBJ2-1|TRBV12-5|-
CASGPYGGYNEQFF
TGTGCTAGTGGTCCCTACGGGGGATACAATGAGCAGTTCTTC
>many|TRBJ2-3|TRBV6-1|-
CASSVSDTQYF
TGTGCCAGCAGTGTTTCTGATACGCAGTATTTT
>-|TRBJ2-5|TRBV28|-
CASSLLYRKETQYF
TGTGCCAGCAGTTTGTTGTACAGGAAAGAGACCCAGTACTTC
>many|TRBJ2-7|TRBV7-8|TRBD1
CASSLDRGSFYEQYF
TGTGCCAGCAGTCTGGACAGGGGGTCCTTCTACGAGCAGTACTTC
>many|TRBJ1-1|TRBV7-3|-
CASSPVPLNTEAFF
TGTGCCAGCAGCCCCGTCCCTTTGAACACTGAAGCTTTCTTT
>many|TRBJ2-3|TRBV6-4|-
CASSENGGEPTDTQYF
TGTGCCAGCAGTGAGAATGGCGGGGAACCAACAGATACGCAGTATTTT
>-|TRBJ2-3|TRBV4-1|TRBD1
CASSQDGPRGDTQYF
TGCGCCAGCAGCCAAGATGGGCCCAGGGGGGATACGCAGTATTTT